This T cell receptor (beta chain) derives from a study of cytotoxic CD8 clonotypes in ibrutinib-treated CLL. Study overall: Once treatment had gone on for a median of 12 months, range 6 to 36, response samples were drawn. The study's findings and limits: Clonality went higher at ibrutinib response and then dropped back toward baseline at progression.

Assay used: immunoSEQ multiplex PCR; TCRdb lists only in-frame clones, some missing. The repertoire includes 250,000 to 350,000 clones, around 77% of them detected once, and 5.6% sits in the top ten. As regards this clone: Antigen: not known.

V was shortened by 3 bases and J by 7 bases, with 19 bases between the two germline ends. This CDR3 comprises 16 residues. Germline CDR1 is MGHRA and CDR2 is YSYEKL. The chain couples TRBV4-1 to TRBJ2-4, with D possibly being TRBD1 (8 bases). This TCR derives from a human donor with chronic lymphocytic leukemia. The sequences come from PBMCs, collected at disease progression, from a patient treated with ibrutinib. CDR3 bases: TGCGCCAGCAGCCACGCAACAGGGGGAGGGGGGAACATTCAGTACTTC. Its translation is CASSHATGGGGNIQYF.